The rows below give T cell receptor beta chains drawn from one sample of a study of T cells in Graves' hyperthyroidism and ophthalmopathy. TCRdb recomputed calls from the multiplex PCR reads with MiXCR, one row per CDR3 protein. The sample carries hundreds of thousands of distinct CDR3 sequences, over 35% recorded once. Input material: blood. Receptors were obtained from a man in his late teens or twenties with Graves' hyperthyroidism. The CDR3 runs from the conserved cysteine through the conserved F or W. The size field is filled for only some rows; it gives once, few, many or a size class.

.,TRBV7-2,TRBJ2-7,CASSLEEAGGLSSYEQYF
few,TRBV6-6,TRBJ1-1,CASSYWRGSGLF
many,TRBV29-1,TRBJ1-2,CSVERQEQGYTF
.,TRBV10-3,TRBJ1-5,CAISESAGGQPQHF
.,TRBV6-5,TRBJ2-7,CASSYSSASSFEQYF
few,TRBV6-2/TRBV6-3,TRBJ2-5,CASSWVRSGRPETQYF
.,TRBV29-1,TRBJ1-2,CNFRRGPRLYVYTF
.,TRBV2,TRBJ2-7,CAGSRQYEQYF
few,TRBV13,TRBJ2-2,CASSPKLEPTGELFF
.,TRBV2,TRBJ1-2,CAGSNYGYTF
.,TRBV2,TRBJ2-7,CASSWDGISYEQYF
many,TRBV7-3,TRBJ1-1,CASSLSQGMGKAFF
many,TRBV7-8,TRBJ1-2,CASLNDRDGYGYTF
many,TRBV2,TRBJ2-6,CASSEVLSGANVLTF
.,TRBV2,TRBJ2-1,CASHSGGSNRQFF
many,TRBV15,TRBJ2-5,CATSRDESNPETQYF
many,TRBV9,TRBJ1-1,CASRATGWSGTEAFF
.,TRBV19,TRBJ2-7,CASWSGSYEQYF
.,TRBV6-5,TRBJ1-2,CASSPQGATVYGYTF
many,TRBV24-1,TRBJ2-7,CATSGGTSQQYF
.,TRBV20-1,TRBJ1-6,CSARLTGSSYNSPLHF
.,TRBV7-9,TRBJ1-5,CASSPTSLGAFGQPQHF
.,TRBV29-1,TRBJ1-2,CSSSEGVGYTF
many,TRBV25-1,TRBJ2-5,CASSDRSTRHPETQYF
many,TRBV5-1,TRBJ1-5,CASSPDPNQPQHF
many,TRBV29-1,TRBJ1-1,CSVGLGRTEAFF